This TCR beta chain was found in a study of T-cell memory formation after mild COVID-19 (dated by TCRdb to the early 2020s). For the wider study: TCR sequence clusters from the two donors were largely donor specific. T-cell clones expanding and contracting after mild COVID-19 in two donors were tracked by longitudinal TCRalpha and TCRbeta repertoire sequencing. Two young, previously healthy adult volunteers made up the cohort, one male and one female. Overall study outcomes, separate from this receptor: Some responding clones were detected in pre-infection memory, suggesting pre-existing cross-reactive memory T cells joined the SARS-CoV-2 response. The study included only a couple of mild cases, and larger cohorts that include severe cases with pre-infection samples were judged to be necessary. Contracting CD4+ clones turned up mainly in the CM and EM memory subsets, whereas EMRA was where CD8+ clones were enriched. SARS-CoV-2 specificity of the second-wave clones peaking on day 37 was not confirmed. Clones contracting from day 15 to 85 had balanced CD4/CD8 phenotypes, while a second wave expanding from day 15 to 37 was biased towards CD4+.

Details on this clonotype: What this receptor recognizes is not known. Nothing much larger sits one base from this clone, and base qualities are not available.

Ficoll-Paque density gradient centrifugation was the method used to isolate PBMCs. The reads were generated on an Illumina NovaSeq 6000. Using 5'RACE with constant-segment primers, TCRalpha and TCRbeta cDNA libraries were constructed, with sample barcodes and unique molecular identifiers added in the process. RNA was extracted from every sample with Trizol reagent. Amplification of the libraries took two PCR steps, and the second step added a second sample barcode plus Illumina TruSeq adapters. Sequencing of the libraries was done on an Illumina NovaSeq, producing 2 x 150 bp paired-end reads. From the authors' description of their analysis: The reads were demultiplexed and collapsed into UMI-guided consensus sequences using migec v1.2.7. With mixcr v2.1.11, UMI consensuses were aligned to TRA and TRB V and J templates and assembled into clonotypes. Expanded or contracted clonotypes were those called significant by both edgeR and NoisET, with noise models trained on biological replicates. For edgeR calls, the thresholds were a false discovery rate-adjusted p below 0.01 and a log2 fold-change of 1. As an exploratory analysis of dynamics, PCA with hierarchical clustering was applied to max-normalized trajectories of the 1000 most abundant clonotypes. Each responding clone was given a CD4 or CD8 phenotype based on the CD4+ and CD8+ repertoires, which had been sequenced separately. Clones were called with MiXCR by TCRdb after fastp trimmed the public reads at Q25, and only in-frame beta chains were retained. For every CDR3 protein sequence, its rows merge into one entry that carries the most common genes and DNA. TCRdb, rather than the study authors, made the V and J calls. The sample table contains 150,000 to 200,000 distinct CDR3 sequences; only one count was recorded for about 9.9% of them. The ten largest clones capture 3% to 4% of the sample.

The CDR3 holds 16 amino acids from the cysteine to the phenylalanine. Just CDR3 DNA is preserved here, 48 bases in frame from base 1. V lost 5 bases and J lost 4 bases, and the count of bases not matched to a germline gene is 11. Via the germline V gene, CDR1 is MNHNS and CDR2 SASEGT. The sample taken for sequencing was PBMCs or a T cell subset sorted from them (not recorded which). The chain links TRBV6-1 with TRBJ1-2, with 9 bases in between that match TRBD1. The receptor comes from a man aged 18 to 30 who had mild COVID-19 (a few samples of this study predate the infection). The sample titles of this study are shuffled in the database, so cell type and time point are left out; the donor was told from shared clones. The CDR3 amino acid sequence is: CASSQSPGQGGYGYTF. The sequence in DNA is TGTGCCAGCAGTCAATCTCCGGGACAGGGAGGCTATGGCTACACCTTC.